This T cell receptor beta chain was observed in a study of T cell responses to AZD1222 COVID-19 vaccine. Study-level background: Pooling was applied to second doses at about 4 or about 12 weeks.

The assay was immunoSEQ multiplex PCR, and TCRdb's table has in-frame clones only and misses some. Of about 72,000 clones listed, roughly 84% are singletons. V dropped 3 bases and J dropped 5 bases, with 11 bases sitting between them. CDR3 size: 13 residues. Germline CDR1 reads LNHNV; CDR2 reads YYDKDF (reference sequence). As for this clone: The antigen remains undetermined.

Study conclusions and caveats: Once two AZD1222 doses were given, Spike-specific TCR breadth and depth went up. The sample set comprised mostly white British donors with more females, and clonal diversity was possibly underestimated. In the spike-specific TCR repertoire, nearly half reportedly target unmutated variant regions.

The sample consisted of peripheral blood, taken on day 0 of AZD1222 vaccination. This clonotype was sampled from an adult in good health. The chain uses TRBV15 and TRBJ2-7, with a tentative D call TRBD1 (6 bases). The CDR3 protein is CATSRGARNEQYF. In DNA, the CDR3 is TGTGCCACCAGCAGGGGGGCTAGGAACGAGCAGTACTTC.